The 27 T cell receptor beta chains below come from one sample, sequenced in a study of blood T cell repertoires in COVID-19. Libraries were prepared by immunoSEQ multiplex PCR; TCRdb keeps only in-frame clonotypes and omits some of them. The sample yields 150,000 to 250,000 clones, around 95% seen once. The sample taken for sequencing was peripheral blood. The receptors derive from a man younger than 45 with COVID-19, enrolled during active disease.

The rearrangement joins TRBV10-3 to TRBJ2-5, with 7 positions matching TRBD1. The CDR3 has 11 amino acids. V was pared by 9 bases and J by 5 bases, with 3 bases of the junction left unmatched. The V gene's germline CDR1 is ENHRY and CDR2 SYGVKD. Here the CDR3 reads CAIGGGETQYF. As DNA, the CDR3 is TGTGCCATAGGGGGCGGCGAGACCCAGTACTTC.

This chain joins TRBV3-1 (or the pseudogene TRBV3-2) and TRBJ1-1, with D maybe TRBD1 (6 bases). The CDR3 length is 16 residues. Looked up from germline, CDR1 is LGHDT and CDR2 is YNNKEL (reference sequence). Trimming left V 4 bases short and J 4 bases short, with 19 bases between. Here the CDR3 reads CASSPRGGQGGTEAFF. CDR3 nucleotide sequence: TGTGCCAGCAGCCCTCGAGGCGGACAAGGGGGCACTGAAGCTTTCTTT.

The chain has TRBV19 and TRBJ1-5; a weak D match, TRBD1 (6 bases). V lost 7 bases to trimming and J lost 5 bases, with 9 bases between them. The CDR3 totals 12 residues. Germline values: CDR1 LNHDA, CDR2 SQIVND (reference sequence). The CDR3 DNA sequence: TGTGCCAGTACGTGGGGGCATCAGCCCCAGCATTTT. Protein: CASTWGHQPQHF.

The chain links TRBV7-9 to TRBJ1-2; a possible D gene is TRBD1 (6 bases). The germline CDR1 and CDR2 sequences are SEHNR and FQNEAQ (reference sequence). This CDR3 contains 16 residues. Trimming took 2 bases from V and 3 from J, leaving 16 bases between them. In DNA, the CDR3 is TGTGCCAGCAGCTTATCAACGGGGGGGCTCGACTATGGCTACACCTTC. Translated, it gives CASSLSTGGLDYGYTF.

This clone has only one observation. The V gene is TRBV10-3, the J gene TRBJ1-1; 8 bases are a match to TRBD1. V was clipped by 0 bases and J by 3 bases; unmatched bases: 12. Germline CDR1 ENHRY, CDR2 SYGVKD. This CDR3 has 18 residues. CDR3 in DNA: TGTGCCATCAGTGAGTCTTTCGGTTCCGACAGGGGAGACACTGAAGCTTTCTTT. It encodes CAISESFGSDRGDTEAFF.

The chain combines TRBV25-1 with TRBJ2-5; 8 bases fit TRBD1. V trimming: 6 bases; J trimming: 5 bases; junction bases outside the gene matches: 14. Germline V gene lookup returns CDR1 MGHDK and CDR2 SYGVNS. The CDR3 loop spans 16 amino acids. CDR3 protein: CASRATRQGPGETQYF. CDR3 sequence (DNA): TGTGCCAGCAGAGCAACTAGACAGGGGCCGGGGGAGACCCAGTACTTC.

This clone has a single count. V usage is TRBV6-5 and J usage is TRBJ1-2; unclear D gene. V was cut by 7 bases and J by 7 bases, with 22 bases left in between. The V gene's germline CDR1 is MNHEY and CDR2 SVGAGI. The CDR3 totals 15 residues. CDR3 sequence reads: CASKREEVLFGGYTF. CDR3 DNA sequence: TGTGCCAGCAAACGCGAGGAGGTTTTATTTGGTGGCTACACCTTC.

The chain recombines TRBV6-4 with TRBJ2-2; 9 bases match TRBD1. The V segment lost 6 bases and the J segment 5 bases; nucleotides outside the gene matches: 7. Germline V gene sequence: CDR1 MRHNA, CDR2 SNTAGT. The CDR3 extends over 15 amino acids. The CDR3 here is CASRRDRGGTGELFF. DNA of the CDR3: TGTGCCAGCAGAAGAGACAGGGGGGGAACCGGGGAGCTGTTTTTT.

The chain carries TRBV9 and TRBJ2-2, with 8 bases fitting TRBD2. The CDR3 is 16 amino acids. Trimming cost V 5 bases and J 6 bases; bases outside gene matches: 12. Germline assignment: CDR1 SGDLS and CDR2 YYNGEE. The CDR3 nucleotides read TGTGCCAGCAGTGACCCGGGACTAGACGTCCCCGGGGAGCTGTTTTTT. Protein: CASSDPGLDVPGELFF.

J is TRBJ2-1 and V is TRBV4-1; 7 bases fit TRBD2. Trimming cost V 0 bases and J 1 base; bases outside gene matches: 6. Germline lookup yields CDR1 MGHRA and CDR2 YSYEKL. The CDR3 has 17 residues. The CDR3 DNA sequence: TGCGCCAGCAGCCAAGATCGCCTAGCGGTGTCCTACAATGAGCAGTTCTTC. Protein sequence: CASSQDRLAVSYNEQFF.

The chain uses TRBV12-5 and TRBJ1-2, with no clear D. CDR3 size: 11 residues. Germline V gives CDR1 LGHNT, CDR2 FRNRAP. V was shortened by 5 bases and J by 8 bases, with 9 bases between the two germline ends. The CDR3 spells CASGTEEGYTF. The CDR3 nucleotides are TGTGCTAGTGGTACCGAAGAGGGCTACACCTTC.

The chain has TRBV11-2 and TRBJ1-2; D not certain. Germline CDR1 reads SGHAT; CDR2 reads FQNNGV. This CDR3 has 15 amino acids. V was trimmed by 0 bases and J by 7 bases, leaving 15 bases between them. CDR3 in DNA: TGTGCCAGCAGCTTAGATGTCACGTCTCCGGGTGGCTACACCTTC. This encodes CASSLDVTSPGGYTF.

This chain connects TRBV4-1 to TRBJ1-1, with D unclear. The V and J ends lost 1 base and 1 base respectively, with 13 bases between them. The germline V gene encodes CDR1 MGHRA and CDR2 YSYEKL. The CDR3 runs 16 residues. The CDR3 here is CASSQGAASRNTEAFF. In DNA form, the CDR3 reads TGCGCCAGCAGCCAAGGAGCGGCCAGCCGGAACACTGAAGCTTTCTTT.

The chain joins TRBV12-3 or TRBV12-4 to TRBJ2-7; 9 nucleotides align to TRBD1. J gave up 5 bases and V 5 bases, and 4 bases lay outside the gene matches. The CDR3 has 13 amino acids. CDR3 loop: CASSPRQGDEQYF. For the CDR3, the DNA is TGTGCCAGCAGTCCACGACAGGGGGACGAGCAGTACTTC.

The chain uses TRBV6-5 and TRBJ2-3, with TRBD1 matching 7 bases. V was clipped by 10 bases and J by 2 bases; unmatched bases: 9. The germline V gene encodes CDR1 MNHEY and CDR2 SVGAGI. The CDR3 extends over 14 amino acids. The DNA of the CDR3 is TGTGCCACGAACAGGGGATGGGCCACAGATACGCAGTATTTT. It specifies CATNRGWATDTQYF.

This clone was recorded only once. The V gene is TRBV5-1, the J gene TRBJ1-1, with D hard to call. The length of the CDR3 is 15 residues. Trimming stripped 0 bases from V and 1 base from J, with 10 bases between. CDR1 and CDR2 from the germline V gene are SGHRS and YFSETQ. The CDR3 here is CASSLGQAQNTEAFF. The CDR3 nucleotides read TGCGCCAGCAGCTTGGGGCAGGCTCAGAACACTGAAGCTTTCTTT.

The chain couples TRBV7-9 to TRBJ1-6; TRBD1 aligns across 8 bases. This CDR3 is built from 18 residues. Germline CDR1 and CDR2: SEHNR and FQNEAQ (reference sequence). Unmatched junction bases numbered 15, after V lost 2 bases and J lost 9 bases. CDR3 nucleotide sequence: TGTGCCAGCAGCTTAAACGTGGGGTCGGACAGGGAGGGTTCACCCCTCCACTTT. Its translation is CASSLNVGSDREGSPLHF.

The CDR3, as DNA: TGTGCCAGCAGTTACGGGACAGGCAATCAGCCCCAGCATTTT. It is translated as CASSYGTGNQPQHF. The V call is TRBV6-5, the J call TRBJ1-5, with 7 bases matching TRBD1. The CDR3 loop spans 14 amino acids. Losses at the gene ends were 2 bases for V and 2 bases for J; bases not matched to a gene: 0. Looked up from germline, CDR1 is MNHEY and CDR2 is SVGAGI.

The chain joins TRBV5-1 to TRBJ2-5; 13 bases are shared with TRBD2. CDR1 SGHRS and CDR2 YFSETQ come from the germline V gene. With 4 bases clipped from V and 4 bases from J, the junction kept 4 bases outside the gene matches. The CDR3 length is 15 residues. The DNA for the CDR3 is TGCGCCAGCAGCATAAGGACTAGCGGGGGAGAGACCCAGTACTTC. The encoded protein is CASSIRTSGGETQYF.

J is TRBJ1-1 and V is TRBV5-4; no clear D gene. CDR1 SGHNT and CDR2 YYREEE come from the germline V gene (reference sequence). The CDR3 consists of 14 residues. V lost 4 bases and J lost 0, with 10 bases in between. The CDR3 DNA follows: TGTGCCAGCAGCCTCGGCGGGATGAACACTGAAGCTTTCTTT. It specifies CASSLGGMNTEAFF. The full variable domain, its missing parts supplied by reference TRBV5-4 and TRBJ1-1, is ETGVTQSPTHLIKTRGQQVTLRCSSQSGHNTVSWYQQALGQGPQFIFQYYREEENGRGNFPPRFSGLQFPNYSSELNVNALELDDSALYLCASSLGGMNTEAFFGQGTRLTVV.

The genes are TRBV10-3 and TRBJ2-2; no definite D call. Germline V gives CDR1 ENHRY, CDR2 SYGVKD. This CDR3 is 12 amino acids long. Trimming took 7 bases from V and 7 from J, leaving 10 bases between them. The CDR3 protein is CAIMSSGGELFF. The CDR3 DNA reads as TGTGCCATCATGAGTTCAGGCGGGGAGCTGTTTTTT.

DNA for the CDR3: TGTGCCAGCAGCCGGGGACAGTACTACGAGCAGTACTTC. Amino acids: CASSRGQYYEQYF. This rearrangement joins TRBV3-1 (or the pseudogene TRBV3-2) to TRBJ2-7; TRBD1 aligns across 7 bases. The germline gives CDR1 LGHDT, CDR2 YNNKEL (reference sequence). V trimming: 4 bases; J trimming: 3 bases; junction bases outside the gene matches: 3. This CDR3 has 13 amino acids.

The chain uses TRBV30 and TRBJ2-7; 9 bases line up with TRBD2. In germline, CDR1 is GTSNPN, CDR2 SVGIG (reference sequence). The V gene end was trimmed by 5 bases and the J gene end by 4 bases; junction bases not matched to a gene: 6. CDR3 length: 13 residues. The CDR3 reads CAWRGRGGYEQYF. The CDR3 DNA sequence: TGTGCCTGGCGGGGGCGGGGGGGATACGAGCAGTACTTC.

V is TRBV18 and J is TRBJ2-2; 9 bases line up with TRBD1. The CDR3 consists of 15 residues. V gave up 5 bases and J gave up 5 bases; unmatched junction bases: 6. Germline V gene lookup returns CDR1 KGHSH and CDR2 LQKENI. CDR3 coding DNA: TGTGCCAGCTCAGCGGGGACAGGGAATACCGGGGAGCTGTTTTTT. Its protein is CASSAGTGNTGELFF.

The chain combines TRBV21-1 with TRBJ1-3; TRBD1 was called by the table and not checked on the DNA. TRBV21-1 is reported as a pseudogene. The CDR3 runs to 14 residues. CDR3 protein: CASTDGTSGNTIYF. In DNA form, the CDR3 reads TGTGCCAGCACCGATGGCACCTCTGGAAACACCATATATTTT.

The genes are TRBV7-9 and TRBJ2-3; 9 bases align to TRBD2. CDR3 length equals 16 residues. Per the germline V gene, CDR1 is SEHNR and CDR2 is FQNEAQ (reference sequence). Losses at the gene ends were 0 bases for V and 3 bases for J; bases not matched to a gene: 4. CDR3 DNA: TGTGCCAGCAGCTTAGCTAGCGGGGGTTGGACAGATACGCAGTATTTT. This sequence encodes CASSLASGGWTDTQYF.

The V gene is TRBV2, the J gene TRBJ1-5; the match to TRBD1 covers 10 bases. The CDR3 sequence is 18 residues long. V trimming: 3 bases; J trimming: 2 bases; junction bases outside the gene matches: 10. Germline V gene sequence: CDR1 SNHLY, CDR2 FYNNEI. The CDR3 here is CASSEVGDRGLGNQPQHF. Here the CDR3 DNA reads TGTGCCAGCAGTGAGGTTGGCGACAGGGGGCTCGGCAATCAGCCCCAGCATTTT.